The rows below give T cell receptor beta chains drawn from one sample of a study of Ad26.COV2.S vaccination and SARS-CoV-2 variants. Here immunoSEQ multiplex PCR was the method, and the copy in TCRdb shows in-frame clones only, minus some. The sample lists 450,000 to 550,000 clones, 75% to 90% occurring once. Sequenced here: peripheral blood, sampled in a trial of Ad26.COV2.S vaccine versus placebo. These receptors were obtained from a person between 18 and 65 years old who received the Ad26.COV2.S COVID-19 vaccine or a placebo. Each CDR3 is given without its conserved first and last residue. A D gene is named only where the DNA matches it firmly.

D gene: NA
J gene: TRBJ1-1
V gene: TRBV3-1/TRBV3-2
CDR3 protein: ASSHGPSGAF

D gene: NA
J gene: TRBJ2-5
V gene: TRBV9
CDR3 protein: ASSGLTGPQETQY

D gene: NA
J gene: TRBJ2-3
V gene: TRBV5-1
CDR3 protein: ASSLVPTDTQY

D gene: TRBD1
J gene: TRBJ1-4
V gene: TRBV5-6
CDR3 protein: ASSSGQGDEKLF

D gene: NA
J gene: TRBJ2-1
V gene: TRBV7-9
CDR3 protein: ASSESGGEQF

D gene: NA
J gene: TRBJ1-6
V gene: TRBV24-1
CDR3 protein: ATSENSYNSPLH

D gene: NA
J gene: TRBJ2-5
V gene: TRBV29-1
CDR3 protein: SVDRVAYSRTQY

D gene: NA
J gene: TRBJ2-5
V gene: TRBV7-9
CDR3 protein: ASSRTGAEETQY

D gene: NA
J gene: TRBJ1-1
V gene: TRBV2
CDR3 protein: ASSVWTLGNTEAF

D gene: NA
J gene: TRBJ2-3
V gene: TRBV6-6
CDR3 protein: ATAQGGTDTQY

D gene: TRBD2
J gene: TRBJ2-3
V gene: TRBV18
CDR3 protein: ASSPLPSGSITDTQY

D gene: TRBD1
J gene: TRBJ1-6
V gene: TRBV7-8
CDR3 protein: ASSLGGTGNSPLH

D gene: TRBD1
J gene: TRBJ1-4
V gene: TRBV2
CDR3 protein: ASSEGYRGLNEKLF

D gene: NA
J gene: TRBJ1-3
V gene: TRBV9
CDR3 protein: ASSEGLSGNTIY

D gene: TRBD1
J gene: TRBJ1-1
V gene: TRBV11-1
CDR3 protein: ASSGATGWSTEAF

D gene: NA
J gene: TRBJ2-6
V gene: TRBV7-2
CDR3 protein: ASTRRRSGSGANVLT

D gene: TRBD1
J gene: TRBJ1-1
V gene: TRBV3-1/TRBV3-2
CDR3 protein: ASSRLQGFEAF

D gene: TRBD1
J gene: TRBJ1-4
V gene: TRBV2
CDR3 protein: ASRTGTGGTEKLF

D gene: TRBD2
J gene: TRBJ2-1
V gene: TRBV10-3
CDR3 protein: AIRGSGTSAYNEQF

D gene: NA
J gene: TRBJ1-1
V gene: TRBV6-2/TRBV6-3
CDR3 protein: ASSRTGNTEAF

D gene: NA
J gene: TRBJ2-7
V gene: TRBV5-1
CDR3 protein: ASSLGHSPLEQY

D gene: NA
J gene: TRBJ2-3
V gene: TRBV4-3
CDR3 protein: ASSQGGTWGTDTQY